The sequence of this T cell receptor beta chain was determined in a study of cytomegalovirus exposure and HLA in healthy donors. The CDR3 spans 15 residues. Germline V gives CDR1 WNHNN, CDR2 SYGVQD (reference sequence). Trimming cost V 5 bases and J 8 bases; bases outside gene matches: 12. The study ran its PCR with 60 Vbeta and 13 Jbeta primers. Only in-frame clones appear in the TCRdb table, and some are missing; sequencing was by immunoSEQ multiplex PCR. The sample yields about 200,000 clones, approximately 86% seen once. The source of this sequence is a woman younger than 45 in good health and CMV-seronegative. The rearrangement joins TRBV10-1 to TRBJ2-1; 7 nucleotides line up with TRBD2. Input material: PBMCs. The CDR3 DNA reads TGCGCCAGCAGTTCTCCGGGACTACCTGTCGATGAGCAGTTCTTC. It translates to CASSSPGLPVDEQFF.